The 6 T cell receptor beta chains below come from one sample, sequenced in a study of PD-L1 blockade in urothelial cancer. Method: immunoSEQ multiplex PCR; TCRdb's copy keeps in-frame clones and lacks some. The repertoire holds more than 75,000 clones, with about 83% as singletons. Specified time point: pretreatment peripheral blood. The specimen comprised PBMCs, sampled around atezolizumab (anti-PD-L1) treatment. The source is a man aged 55 to 70 with urothelial cancer.

The V gene is TRBV7-9, the J gene TRBJ2-7, with D uncertain. V shed 1 base and J shed 5 bases, with 3 bases lying between them. The CDR3 covers 11 residues. CDR1 SEHNR and CDR2 FQNEAQ come from the germline V gene (reference sequence). DNA for the CDR3: TGTGCCAGCAGCTTAGACAACGAGCAGTACTTC. Protein: CASSLDNEQYF.

The gene calls are TRBV9 and TRBJ2-5; 9 bases match TRBD2. The CDR3 spans 16 residues. The germline V gene has CDR1 SGDLS and CDR2 YYNGEE. V was pared by 6 bases and J by 4 bases, with 13 bases of the junction left unmatched. As DNA, the CDR3 is TGTGCCAGCAACTCACTCGTGGCGGGGGGGCCAGAGACCCAGTACTTC. Amino acids: CASNSLVAGGPETQYF.

CDR3 loop: CASSLGQGAYEQYF. CDR3 DNA: TGTGCCAGCAGCCTAGGACAGGGGGCGTACGAGCAGTACTTC. The V gene is TRBV6-5, the J gene TRBJ2-7; 11 positions agree with TRBD1. Trimming at V came to 6 bases and at J to 4 bases, leaving 5 bases not matched to a gene. Germline V gives CDR1 MNHEY, CDR2 SVGAGI. This CDR3 has 14 residues.

The gene calls are TRBV20-1 and TRBJ2-7; a weak D match, TRBD2 (5 bases). Per the germline V gene, CDR1 is DFQATT and CDR2 is SNEGSKA (reference sequence). V was shortened by 6 bases and J by 2 bases, with 8 bases between the two germline ends. The CDR3 is made up of 11 amino acids. CDR3 sequence reads: CSAAGTYEQYF. The CDR3 DNA sequence: TGCAGTGCCGCCGGGACCTACGAGCAGTACTTC.

The rearrangement uses TRBV29-1 and TRBJ2-1; 9 nucleotides agree with TRBD2. Per germline, CDR1 SQVTM and CDR2 ANQGSEA. V shed 8 bases and J 8 bases; nucleotides not matched to a gene: 10. The CDR3 consists of 13 residues. CDR3 coding DNA: TGCAGCTTAGCGGGAGAGAGGGACTATGAGCAGTTCTTC. It codes for CSLAGERDYEQFF.

CDR3 sequence: CVGPPRIFSGNTIYF. DNA for the CDR3: TGTGTCGGCCCGCCGAGGATCTTCTCTGGAAACACCATATATTTT. This chain connects TRBV7-5 to TRBJ1-3. TRBV7-5 is marked as a pseudogene. The CDR3 has 15 residues.